Shown below are 31 T cell receptor beta chains from a single sample sequenced in a study of T cell changes during pregnancy in multiple sclerosis. Only in-frame clones appear in the TCRdb table, and some are missing; sequencing was by immunoSEQ multiplex PCR. The table includes 50,000 to 60,000 clones, around 91% detected once. This sample comprised peripheral blood, obtained after pregnancy. The origin of the receptors is a female donor with multiple sclerosis, enrolled in a pregnancy study.

This sequence joins TRBV7-8 and TRBJ1-4; no reliable D call. Germline-derived CDR1 and CDR2 are SGHVS and FQNEAQ. Trimming cost V 5 bases and J 7 bases, with 14 bases left between them. This CDR3 has 14 residues. The CDR3 loop is CASSQSGGSEKLFF. The CDR3 bases are TGTGCCAGCAGCCAGTCAGGAGGGTCTGAAAAACTGTTTTTT.

This chain joins TRBV2 and TRBJ1-5, with D uncertain. Germline-derived CDR1 and CDR2 are SNHLY and FYNNEI. Trimming stripped 7 bases from V and 5 bases from J, with 12 bases between. The CDR3 contains 13 residues. CDR3 loop: CASTRDGDQPQHF. As DNA, the CDR3 is TGTGCCAGCACCCGTGACGGAGATCAGCCCCAGCATTTT.

V and J are TRBV18 and TRBJ2-2, with no clear D. The V and J ends lost 0 bases and 2 bases respectively, with 7 bases between them. Germline lookup yields CDR1 KGHSH and CDR2 LQKENI. The CDR3 has 15 residues. CDR3: CASSPPNGNTGELFF. The CDR3 region has the DNA TGTGCCAGCTCACCACCAAACGGTAACACCGGGGAGCTGTTTTTT.

The CDR3 here is CASSIGVGMGQPQHF. The CDR3 DNA is TGTGCCAGTAGTATCGGGGTAGGGATGGGTCAGCCCCAGCATTTT. The rearrangement links TRBV19 to TRBJ1-5; D gene uncertain. Germline loops: CDR1 LNHDA, CDR2 SQIVND (reference sequence). The CDR3 runs 15 residues. V was shortened by 3 bases and J by 6 bases, with 15 bases between the two germline ends.

This clone was detected only a few times. The CDR3 nucleotides read TGTGCCAGCAGCAGGGGGACAGGGTCATCAGATACGCAGTATTTT. Protein product: CASSRGTGSSDTQYF. The genes are TRBV5-4 and TRBJ2-3, with 9 bases lining up with TRBD1. This CDR3 comprises 15 residues. CDR1 and CDR2 from the germline V gene are SGHNT and YYREEE (reference sequence). V lost 4 bases and J lost 4; bases outside the gene matches: 7. Full variable domain (outside the CDR3, taken from reference TRBV5-4 and TRBJ2-3): ETGVTQSPTHLIKTRGQQVTLRCSSQSGHNTVSWYQQALGQGPQFIFQYYREEENGRGNFPPRFSGLQFPNYSSELNVNALELDDSALYLCASSRGTGSSDTQYFGPGTRLTVL.

The chain has TRBV5-1 and TRBJ2-1; D not certain. Per germline, CDR1 SGHRS and CDR2 YFSETQ. The V end lost 1 base, the J end lost 7 bases, and 6 bases lay between the germline ends. The CDR3 loop spans 12 amino acids. For the CDR3, the DNA is TGCGCCAGCAGCTTGCAGGAAAATGAGCAGTTCTTC. This encodes CASSLQENEQFF.

This sequence joins TRBV5-1 and TRBJ2-2; TRBD1 matches at 11 bases. The CDR3 sequence is 14 residues long. CDR1 is SGHRS and CDR2 is YFSETQ in the germline V gene. The J segment lost 4 bases and the V segment lost 5 bases, leaving 1 base of the junction unmatched. CDR3: CASRGTGGTGELFF. CDR3 DNA: TGCGCCAGCAGGGGGACAGGGGGCACCGGGGAGCTGTTTTTT.

The count of this clone is one. This chain joins TRBV9 and TRBJ2-2; D is perhaps TRBD1 (6 bases). Germline V gene data show CDR1 as SGDLS and CDR2 as YYNGEE. The V and J ends lost 0 bases and 2 bases respectively, with 14 bases between them. This CDR3 has 17 residues. The CDR3 nucleotides are TGTGCCAGCAGCGTAGGAAGCAGGGGCTTTAACACCGGGGAGCTGTTTTTT. It codes for CASSVGSRGFNTGELFF.

The chain joins TRBV5-6 to TRBJ1-6; D ambiguous. This CDR3 region has 14 residues. CDR1 is SGHDT and CDR2 is YYEEEE in the germline V gene. Trimming shortened V by 2 bases and J by 8 bases, and 11 bases separated the two germline ends. CDR3 in amino acids: CASSLRERDSPLHF. CDR3 bases: TGTGCCAGCAGCTTAAGGGAGAGGGATTCACCCCTCCACTTT.

This clone was recorded a few times. The J gene is TRBJ1-5, the V gene TRBV28; D unclear. Germline CDR1 reads MDHEN; CDR2 reads SYDVKM. The CDR3 has 12 amino acids. The CDR3 loop is CGAETSNQPQHF. The CDR3 DNA is TGTGGGGCCGAAACTAGCAATCAGCCCCAGCATTTT.

This clone is a singleton in its sample. V and J are TRBV2 and TRBJ2-7, with 8 bases identical to TRBD1. CDR1 is SNHLY, CDR2 FYNNEI, per germline. CDR3 size: 13 residues. Losses at the gene ends were 6 bases for V and 6 bases for J; bases not matched to a gene: 7. The CDR3 DNA reads TGTGCCAGCAGCCTTGGACAGGGAGCCGAGCAGTACTTC. This translates into CASSLGQGAEQYF.

The chain joins TRBV7-9 to TRBJ2-1; 8 bases map to TRBD2. J lost 3 bases, V lost 6 bases, and 10 bases had no gene match. The V gene's germline CDR1 is SEHNR and CDR2 FQNEAQ (reference sequence). This CDR3 comprises 16 residues. CDR3 nucleotide sequence: TGTGCCAGCAGGCATATAGCCGGGACTAGCTACAATGAGCAGTTCTTC. It translates to CASRHIAGTSYNEQFF. Drawing the rest from reference TRBV7-9 and TRBJ2-1, the complete variable domain is DTGVSQNPRHKITKRGQNVTFRCDPISEHNRLYWYRQTLGQGPEFLTYFQNEAQLEKSRLLSDRFSAERPKGSFSTLEIQRTEQGDSAMYLCASRHIAGTSYNEQFFGPGTRLTVL.

The J gene is TRBJ2-7, the V gene TRBV30, with 8 bases fitting TRBD1. The V gene's germline CDR1 is GTSNPN and CDR2 SVGIG (reference sequence). The CDR3 spans 12 residues. J lost 3 bases, V lost 8 bases, and 6 bases had no gene match. CDR3 residues: CAATGVVYEQYF. The CDR3 DNA reads as TGTGCCGCGACAGGGGTCGTCTACGAGCAGTACTTC.

This chain uses TRBV2 with TRBJ1-5; D possibly corresponds to TRBD1 (6 bases). Germline CDR1 and CDR2: SNHLY and FYNNEI. CDR3 length: 12 residues. Trimming removed 4 bases at V and 7 bases at J, with 8 bases between. CDR3 region: CASSVGGQPQHF. The DNA of the CDR3 is TGTGCCAGCAGTGTAGGGGGACAGCCCCAGCATTTT. Complete variable domain (other parts from reference TRBV2 and TRBJ1-5): EPEVTQTPSHQVTQMGQEVILRCVPISNHLYFYWYRQILGQKVEFLVSFYNNEISEKSEIFDDQFSVERPDGSNFTLKIRSTKLEDSAMYFCASSVGGQPQHFGDGTRLSIL.

V usage is TRBV5-1 and J usage is TRBJ1-1; unclear D gene. Germline lookup yields CDR1 SGHRS and CDR2 YFSETQ. The CDR3 is made up of 15 amino acids. V shed 4 bases and J shed 3 bases, with 16 bases lying between them. The CDR3 coding sequence is TGCGCCAGCAGCCGAGGAGCGGACGGTGACACTGAAGCTTTCTTT. It yields the protein CASSRGADGDTEAFF.

The V gene is TRBV7-9, the J gene TRBJ1-4, with TRBD1 matching 7 bases. Trimming took 5 bases from V and 10 from J; bases not matched to a gene: 7. The CDR3 has 13 residues. Germline CDR1 SEHNR, CDR2 FQNEAQ (reference sequence). The CDR3 spells CASSLGTVRKLFF. In DNA, the CDR3 is TGTGCCAGCAGCCTTGGGACAGTCCGAAAACTGTTTTTT.

V usage is TRBV7-6 and J usage is TRBJ2-7, with TRBD2 identical over 10 bases. J was trimmed by 2 bases and V by 3 bases; bases with no gene match: 4. Germline V CDR1 and CDR2: SGHVS, FNYEAQ. There are 15 residues in the CDR3. CDR3 DNA sequence: TGTGCCAGCAGCTTCGAGCGGGGGGGTACCTACGAGCAGTACTTC. Its protein is CASSFERGGTYEQYF.

The CDR3 DNA sequence: TGTGCCAGCAGCTTAACTCTTTATAATACGCAGTATTTT. Encoded protein: CASSLTLYNTQYF. V gene TRBV7-3 combines with J gene TRBJ2-3; D is uncertain. The V end lost 0 bases, the J end lost 7 bases, and 8 bases lay between the germline ends. The CDR3 loop spans 13 amino acids. From germline, CDR1 is SGHTA and CDR2 FQGTGA.

The rearrangement uses TRBV9 and TRBJ2-3; the match to TRBD2 covers 8 bases. Germline CDR1 reads SGDLS; CDR2 reads YYNGEE. CDR3 size: 14 residues. The ends lost 2 bases at V and 5 bases at J; junction bases unmatched: 4. This CDR3 is CASSVSGKVDTQYF. The CDR3 coding sequence is TGTGCCAGCAGCGTTAGCGGGAAGGTAGATACGCAGTATTTT.

The chain is built from TRBV30 and TRBJ1-4; TRBD1 aligns across 7 bases. V was clipped by 4 bases and J by 8 bases; unmatched bases: 10. Per germline, CDR1 GTSNPN and CDR2 SVGIG (reference sequence). The CDR3 totals 14 residues. Written as DNA, the CDR3 is TGTGCCTGGAATCGGGACAGAACCCCCGAAAAACTGTTTTTT. Translating it yields CAWNRDRTPEKLFF.

The chain recombines TRBV18 with TRBJ2-1, with 7 bases matching TRBD1. This CDR3 comprises 15 residues. The junction had 8 bases not matched to a gene; V was cut back by 2 bases and J by 7 bases. The germline V gene encodes CDR1 KGHSH and CDR2 LQKENI. CDR3 nucleotide sequence: TGTGCCAGCTCACCATACCCAGGGACAGAAAATGAGCAGTTCTTC. Its protein is CASSPYPGTENEQFF.

The chain links TRBV7-2 to TRBJ2-3; 8 nucleotides agree with TRBD2. Germline V lookup: CDR1 SGHTA, CDR2 FQGNSA. J lost 2 bases, V lost 1 base, and 8 bases had no gene match. This CDR3 is built from 17 residues. This chain's CDR3 is CASSLVGGGTYTDTQYF. CDR3 in DNA: TGTGCCAGCAGCTTAGTCGGCGGGGGGACGTACACAGATACGCAGTATTTT.

This clone was found once. V usage is TRBV6-5 and J usage is TRBJ1-1, with D tentatively TRBD1 (6 bases). The CDR3 covers 13 residues. Germline CDR1 and CDR2: MNHEY and SVGAGI. Trimming left V 6 bases short and J 3 bases short, with 11 bases between. In nucleotides, the CDR3 is TGTGCCAGCAGGGAACAGGGAGACACTGAAGCTTTCTTT. It encodes CASREQGDTEAFF.

The chain employs TRBV18 and TRBJ2-4; tentatively, D is TRBD2 (6 bases). This CDR3 spans 13 amino acids. Trimming took off 2 bases at V and 8 bases at J, with 10 bases between the two ends. Looked up from germline, CDR1 is KGHSH and CDR2 is LQKENI. CDR3 sequence reads: CASSPGGEDIQYF. CDR3 nucleotide sequence: TGTGCCAGCTCACCAGGAGGGGAGGACATTCAGTACTTC.

The chain links TRBV7-6 to TRBJ2-1, with a tentative D call TRBD1 (6 bases). This CDR3 contains 16 residues. V lost 2 bases, J lost 0 bases, and 11 bases lay in between. From germline, CDR1 is SGHVS and CDR2 FNYEAQ. CDR3: CASSLLGASSYNEQFF. Written as DNA, the CDR3 is TGTGCCAGCAGCTTATTGGGGGCCAGCTCCTACAATGAGCAGTTCTTC.

The chain joins TRBV7-2 to TRBJ2-5, with D possibly being TRBD2 (7 bases). Trimming removed 1 base from V and 5 bases from J, with 20 bases in between. This CDR3 has 17 amino acids. Germline V gives CDR1 SGHTA, CDR2 FQGNSA. The CDR3 loop reads CASSLGGRGLPLETQYF. In DNA form, the CDR3 reads TGTGCCAGCAGCTTAGGGGGGCGGGGACTACCTTTGGAGACCCAGTACTTC. The complete variable domain, with remaining parts taken from reference TRBV7-2 and TRBJ2-5, reads GAGVSQSPSNKVTEKGKDVELRCDPISGHTALYWYRQSLGQGLEFLIYFQGNSAPDKSGLPSDRFSAERTGGSVSTLTIQRTQQEDSAVYLCASSLGGRGLPLETQYFGPGTRLLVL.

The chain is built from TRBV2 and TRBJ1-1; no firm D call. The CDR3 consists of 13 residues. Trimming removed 2 bases from V and 5 bases from J, with 9 bases in between. Germline V gene sequence: CDR1 SNHLY, CDR2 FYNNEI. The CDR3 region is CASSERRATEAFF. As DNA, the CDR3 is TGTGCCAGCAGTGAACGGCGGGCGACTGAAGCTTTCTTT.

This clone counts as medium-sized. The chain couples TRBV7-8 to TRBJ2-3; TRBD1 agrees at 7 bases. Germline assignment: CDR1 SGHVS and CDR2 FQNEAQ. V was pared by 1 base and J by 6 bases, with 4 bases of the junction left unmatched. The CDR3 covers 14 residues. The CDR3 sequence is CASSLEGAGDTQYF. In DNA form, the CDR3 reads TGTGCCAGCAGCTTAGAGGGGGCAGGGGATACGCAGTATTTT.

This chain joins TRBV11-2 and TRBJ1-2; D is unclear. The germline gives CDR1 SGHAT, CDR2 FQNNGV. Trimming took 5 bases from V and 3 from J, leaving 16 bases between them. This CDR3 comprises 15 residues. CDR3 coding DNA: TGTGCCAGCAGCGATCCCCTCGACACCGACTATGGCTACACCTTC. Translated, it gives CASSDPLDTDYGYTF.

This clone was seen once. This chain connects TRBV7-8 to TRBJ1-3; TRBD1 matches at 9 bases. With V trimmed by 5 bases and J by 3 bases, 8 bases remained unmatched. The CDR3 contains 16 residues. Germline V CDR1 and CDR2: SGHVS, FQNEAQ. CDR3 sequence (DNA): TGTGCCAGCAGCGCCCAAACAGGGGGCGGTGGAAACACCATATATTTT. Protein sequence: CASSAQTGGGGNTIYF.

The J gene is TRBJ2-1, the V gene TRBV11-3, with 11 nucleotides matching TRBD2. V lost 5 bases and J lost 8; bases outside the gene matches: 5. Germline assignment: CDR1 SGHNT and CDR2 YENEEA. The CDR3 is made up of 14 amino acids. The CDR3 reads CASSMTSGVDEQFF. CDR3 nucleotide sequence: TGTGCCAGCAGCATGACTAGCGGGGTGGATGAGCAGTTCTTC.